The source of this TCR beta chain is a study of blood T cell repertoires in COVID-19. Study as a whole: Samples taken during acute and convalescent COVID-19 were collected in the United States, Italy and Spain. Nucleic acid was either cDNA or gDNA, and it came from T cells, B-cell-depleted T cells, or PBMCs.

Method: immunoSEQ multiplex PCR; TCRdb's copy keeps in-frame clones and lacks some. The sample lists 300,000 to 400,000 clones, 87% occurring once. Recruited during active infection, patients (from Seattle) were subsequently followed longitudinally. The trim removed 5 bases at V and 3 bases at J, leaving 11 bases unmatched. This CDR3 has 18 residues. Germline values: CDR1 SGHNT, CDR2 YYREEE (reference sequence). The chain employs TRBV5-4 and TRBJ2-7, with 16 bases that match TRBD2. Sequencing input: peripheral blood. The clonotype comes from a woman aged 50 to 60 with COVID-19, enrolled during active disease. This CDR3 reads CASSPTGTSGRADYEQYF. CDR3 in DNA: TGTGCCAGCAGTCCTACCGGGACTAGCGGGAGGGCCGACTACGAGCAGTACTTC. Complete variable domain (other parts from reference TRBV5-4 and TRBJ2-7): ETGVTQSPTHLIKTRGQQVTLRCSSQSGHNTVSWYQQALGQGPQFIFQYYREEENGRGNFPPRFSGLQFPNYSSELNVNALELDDSALYLCASSPTGTSGRADYEQYFGPGTRLTVT.